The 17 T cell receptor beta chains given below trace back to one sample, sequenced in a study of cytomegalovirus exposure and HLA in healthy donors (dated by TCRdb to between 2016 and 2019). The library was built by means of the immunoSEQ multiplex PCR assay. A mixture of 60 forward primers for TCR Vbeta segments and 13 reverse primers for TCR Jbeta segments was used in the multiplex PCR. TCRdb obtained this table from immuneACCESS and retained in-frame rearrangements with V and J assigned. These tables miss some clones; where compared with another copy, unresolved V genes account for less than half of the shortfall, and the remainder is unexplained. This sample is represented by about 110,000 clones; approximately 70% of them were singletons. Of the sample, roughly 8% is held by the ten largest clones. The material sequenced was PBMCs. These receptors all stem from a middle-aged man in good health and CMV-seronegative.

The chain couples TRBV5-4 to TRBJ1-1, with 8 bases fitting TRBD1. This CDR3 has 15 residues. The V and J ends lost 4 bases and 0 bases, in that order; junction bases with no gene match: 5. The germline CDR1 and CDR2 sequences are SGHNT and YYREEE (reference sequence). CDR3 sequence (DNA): TGTGCCAGCAGCGAGACAGGGGCCATGAACACTGAAGCTTTCTTT. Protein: CASSETGAMNTEAFF.

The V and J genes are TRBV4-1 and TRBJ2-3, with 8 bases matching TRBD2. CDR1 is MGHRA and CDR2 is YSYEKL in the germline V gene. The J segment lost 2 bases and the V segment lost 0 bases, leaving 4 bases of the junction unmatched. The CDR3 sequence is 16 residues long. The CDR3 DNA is TGCGCCAGCAGCCAAGAGCAGCGGGGGCCCACAGATACGCAGTATTTT. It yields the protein CASSQEQRGPTDTQYF.

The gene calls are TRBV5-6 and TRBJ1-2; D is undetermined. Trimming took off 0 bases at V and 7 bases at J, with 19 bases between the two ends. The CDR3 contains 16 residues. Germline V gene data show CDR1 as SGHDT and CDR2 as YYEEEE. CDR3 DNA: TGTGCCAGCAGCTTGGTGAGAGCTCTCAGGATAAGTGGCTACACCTTC. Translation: CASSLVRALRISGYTF.

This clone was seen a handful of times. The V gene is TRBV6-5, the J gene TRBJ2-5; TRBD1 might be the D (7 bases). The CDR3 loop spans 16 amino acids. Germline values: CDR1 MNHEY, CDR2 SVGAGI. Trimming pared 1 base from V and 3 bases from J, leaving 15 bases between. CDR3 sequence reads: CASSYFGGGKEETQYF. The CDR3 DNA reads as TGTGCCAGCAGTTACTTCGGAGGGGGCAAGGAAGAGACCCAGTACTTC.

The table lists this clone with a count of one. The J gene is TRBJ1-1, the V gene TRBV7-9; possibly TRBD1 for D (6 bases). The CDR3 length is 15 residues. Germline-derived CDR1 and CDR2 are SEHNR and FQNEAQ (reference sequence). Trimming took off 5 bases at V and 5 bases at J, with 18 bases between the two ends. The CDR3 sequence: CASSEQGLGGTEAFF. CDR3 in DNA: TGTGCCAGCAGCGAACAGGGTTTGGGGGGGACTGAAGCTTTCTTT.

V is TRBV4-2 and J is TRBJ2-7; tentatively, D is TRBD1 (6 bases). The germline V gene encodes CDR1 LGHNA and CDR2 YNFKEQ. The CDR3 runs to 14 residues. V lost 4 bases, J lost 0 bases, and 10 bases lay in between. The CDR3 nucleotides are TGTGCCAGCAGCCGGAACAGGGACTCCTACGAGCAGTACTTC. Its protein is CASSRNRDSYEQYF.

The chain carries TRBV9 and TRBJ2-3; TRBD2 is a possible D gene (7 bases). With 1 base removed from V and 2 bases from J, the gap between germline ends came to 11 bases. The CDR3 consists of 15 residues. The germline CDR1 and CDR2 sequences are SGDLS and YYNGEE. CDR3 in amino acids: CASSVWGGLTDTQYF. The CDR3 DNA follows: TGTGCCAGCAGCGTATGGGGGGGCCTCACAGATACGCAGTATTTT.

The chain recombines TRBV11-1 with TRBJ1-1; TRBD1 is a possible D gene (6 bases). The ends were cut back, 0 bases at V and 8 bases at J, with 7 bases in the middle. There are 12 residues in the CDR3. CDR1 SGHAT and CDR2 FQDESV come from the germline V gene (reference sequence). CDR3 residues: CASSLARGEAFF. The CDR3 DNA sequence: TGTGCCAGCAGCTTAGCCAGGGGAGAAGCTTTCTTT.

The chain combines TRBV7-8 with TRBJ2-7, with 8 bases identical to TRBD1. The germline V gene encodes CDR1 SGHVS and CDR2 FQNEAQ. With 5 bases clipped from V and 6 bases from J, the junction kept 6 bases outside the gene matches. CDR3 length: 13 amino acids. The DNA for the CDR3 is TGTGCCAGCAGCCTGACAGGGGCGGGCGAGCAGTACTTC. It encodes CASSLTGAGEQYF.

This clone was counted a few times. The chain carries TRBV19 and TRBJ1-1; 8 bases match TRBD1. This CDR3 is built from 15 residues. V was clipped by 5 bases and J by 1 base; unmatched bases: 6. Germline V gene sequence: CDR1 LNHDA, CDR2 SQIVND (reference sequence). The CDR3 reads CASSHFGQGNTEAFF. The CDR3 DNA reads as TGTGCCAGTAGTCATTTCGGACAGGGGAACACTGAAGCTTTCTTT.

This CDR3 is CASSGQAYEQYF. The DNA for the CDR3 is TGTGCCAGCAGCGGACAAGCCTACGAGCAGTACTTC. The chain uses TRBV6-5 and TRBJ2-7, with D possibly being TRBD1 (5 bases). The V gene's germline CDR1 is MNHEY and CDR2 SVGAGI. The CDR3 length is 12 residues. With 6 bases removed from V and 2 bases from J, the gap between germline ends came to 8 bases.

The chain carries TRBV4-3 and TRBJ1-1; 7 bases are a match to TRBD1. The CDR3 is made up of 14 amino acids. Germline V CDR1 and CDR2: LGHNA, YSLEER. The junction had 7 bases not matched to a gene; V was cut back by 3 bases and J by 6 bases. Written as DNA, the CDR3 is TGCGCCAGCAGCCAGAGACAGGGAACGGCTGAAGCTTTCTTT. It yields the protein CASSQRQGTAEAFF.

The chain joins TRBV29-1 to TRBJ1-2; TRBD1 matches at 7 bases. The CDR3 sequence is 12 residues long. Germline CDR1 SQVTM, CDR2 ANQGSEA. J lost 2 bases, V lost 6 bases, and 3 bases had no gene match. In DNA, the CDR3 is TGCAGCGTCGGGGGACAGAACTATGGCTACACCTTC. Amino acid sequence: CSVGGQNYGYTF.

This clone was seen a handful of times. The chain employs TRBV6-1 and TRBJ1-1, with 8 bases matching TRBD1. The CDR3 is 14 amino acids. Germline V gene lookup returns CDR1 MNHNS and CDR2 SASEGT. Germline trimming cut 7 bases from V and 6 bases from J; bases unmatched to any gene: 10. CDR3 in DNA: TGTGCCAGCACCAATCAACAGGGGGATGCTGAAGCTTTCTTT. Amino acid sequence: CASTNQQGDAEAFF.

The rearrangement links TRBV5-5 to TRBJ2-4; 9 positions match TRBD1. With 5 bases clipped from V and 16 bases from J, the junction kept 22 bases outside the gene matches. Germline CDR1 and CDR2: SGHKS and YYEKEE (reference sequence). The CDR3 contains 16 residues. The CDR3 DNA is TGTGCCAGCAGAGAAACCTACCAACAGGGGGCGATCATGTCTTACTTC. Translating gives CASRETYQQGAIMSYF. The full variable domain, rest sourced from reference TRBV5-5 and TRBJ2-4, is DAGVTQSPTHLIKTRGQQVTLRCSPISGHKSVSWYQQVLGQGPQFIFQYYEKEERGRGNFPDRFSARQFPNYSSELNVNALLLGDSALYLCASRETYQQGAIMSYFGAGTRLSVL.

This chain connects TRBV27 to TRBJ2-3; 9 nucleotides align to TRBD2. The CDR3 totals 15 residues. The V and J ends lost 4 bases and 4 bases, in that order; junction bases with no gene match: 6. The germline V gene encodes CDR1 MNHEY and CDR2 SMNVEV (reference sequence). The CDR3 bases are TGTGCCAGCAGTTCCGCGGGGGGGGCACCAGATACGCAGTATTTT. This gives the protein CASSSAGGAPDTQYF.

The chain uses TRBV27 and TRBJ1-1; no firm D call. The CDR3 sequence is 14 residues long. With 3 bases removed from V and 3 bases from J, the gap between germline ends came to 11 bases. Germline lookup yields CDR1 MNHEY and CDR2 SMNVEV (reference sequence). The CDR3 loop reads CASSFNIFYTEAFF. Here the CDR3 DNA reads TGTGCCAGCAGTTTCAACATTTTCTACACTGAAGCTTTCTTT.